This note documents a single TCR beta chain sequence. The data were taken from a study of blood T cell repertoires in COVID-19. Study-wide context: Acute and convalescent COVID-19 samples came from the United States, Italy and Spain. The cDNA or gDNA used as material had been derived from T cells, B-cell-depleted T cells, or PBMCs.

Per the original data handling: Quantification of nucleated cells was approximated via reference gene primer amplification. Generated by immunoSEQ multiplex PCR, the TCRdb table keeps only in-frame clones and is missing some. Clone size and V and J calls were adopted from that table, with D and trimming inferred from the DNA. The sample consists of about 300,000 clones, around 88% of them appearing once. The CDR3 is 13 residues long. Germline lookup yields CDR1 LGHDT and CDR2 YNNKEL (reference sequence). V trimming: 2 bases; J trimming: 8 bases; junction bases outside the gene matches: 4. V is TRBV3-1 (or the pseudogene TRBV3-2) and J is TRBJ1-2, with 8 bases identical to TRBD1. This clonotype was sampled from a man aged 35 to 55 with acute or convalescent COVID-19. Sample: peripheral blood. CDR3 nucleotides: TGTGCCAGCAGCCAATGGACAGGGTTAGGCTACACCTTC. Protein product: CASSQWTGLGYTF.